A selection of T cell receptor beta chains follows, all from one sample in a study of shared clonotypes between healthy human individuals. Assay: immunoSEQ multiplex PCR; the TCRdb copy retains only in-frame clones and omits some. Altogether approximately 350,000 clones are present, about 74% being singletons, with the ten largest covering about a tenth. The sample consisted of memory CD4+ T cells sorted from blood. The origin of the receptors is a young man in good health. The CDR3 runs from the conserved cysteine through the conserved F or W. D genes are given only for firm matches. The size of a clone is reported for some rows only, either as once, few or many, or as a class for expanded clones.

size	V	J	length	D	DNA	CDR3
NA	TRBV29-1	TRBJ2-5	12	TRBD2	TGCAGCGTGGCGGGGGACGGGGAGACCCAGTACTTC	CSVAGDGETQYF
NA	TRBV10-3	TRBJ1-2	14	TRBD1	TGTGCCATCAGCCAACAGGGGGCGGGCTATGGCTACACCTTC	CAISQQGAGYGYTF
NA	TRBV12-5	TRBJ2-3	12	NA	TGTGCTAGTGGCCCGGGGACAGATACGCAGTATTTT	CASGPGTDTQYF
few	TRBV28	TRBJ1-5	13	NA	TGTGCCAGCGGGTTGGAGGGAAATCAGCCCCAGCATTTT	CASGLEGNQPQHF
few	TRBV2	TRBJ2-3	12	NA	TGTGCCAGCTATTTACAATCGGATACGCAGTATTTT	CASYLQSDTQYF
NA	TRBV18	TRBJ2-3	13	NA	TGTGCCAGCTCACCACCGTCAACAGATACGCAGTATTTT	CASSPPSTDTQYF
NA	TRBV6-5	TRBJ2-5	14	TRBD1	TGTGCCAGCAGTTCAGGGACAGCCGCGGAGACCCAGTACTTC	CASSSGTAAETQYF
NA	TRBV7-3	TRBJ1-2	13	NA	TGTGCCAGCATCCTAGCAAAGAACTATGGCTACACCTTC	CASILAKNYGYTF
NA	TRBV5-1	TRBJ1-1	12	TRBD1	TGCGCCAGCAGCTTGGACAGGGGGGGAGCTTTCTTT	CASSLDRGGAFF
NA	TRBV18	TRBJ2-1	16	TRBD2	TGTGCCAGCTCCCTAGCCGGGACTAGCGGCTACAATGAGCAGTTCTTC	CASSLAGTSGYNEQFF
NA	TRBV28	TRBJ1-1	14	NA	TGTGCCAGCAGTTCATCGGGACAGAACACTGAAGCTTTCTTT	CASSSSGQNTEAFF
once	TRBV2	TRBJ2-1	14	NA	TGTGCCAGCAGTGTAGCAACTAGTGTCGATGAGCAGTTCTTC	CASSVATSVDEQFF
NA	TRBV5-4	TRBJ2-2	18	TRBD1	TGTGCCAGCAAAACAGGGGGCTACGATACTCATCACACCGGGGAGCTGTTTTTT	CASKTGGYDTHHTGELFF
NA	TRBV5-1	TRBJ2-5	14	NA	TGCGCCAGCAGCTCGGCCCCGGGCGTGGAGACCCAGTACTTC	CASSSAPGVETQYF
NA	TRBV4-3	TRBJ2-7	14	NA	TGCGCCAGCAGCCTGTGGACGGGGACCTACGAGCAGTACTTC	CASSLWTGTYEQYF
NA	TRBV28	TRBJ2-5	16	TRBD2	TGTGCCAGCAGTTTAACCCCGCTAGCGGGAATGGAGACCCAGTACTTC	CASSLTPLAGMETQYF
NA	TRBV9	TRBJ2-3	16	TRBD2	TGTGCCAGCAGCGTAGAGCCTAGCGGTGACACAGATACGCAGTATTTT	CASSVEPSGDTDTQYF
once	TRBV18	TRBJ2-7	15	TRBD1	TGTGCCAGCTCACCTCGGGACAGGGGAAGCTACGAGCAGTACTTC	CASSPRDRGSYEQYF
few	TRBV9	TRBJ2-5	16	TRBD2	TGTGCCAGCAGCGTAGTGGGTAGCGGGATCGGTGAGACCCAGTACTTC	CASSVVGSGIGETQYF
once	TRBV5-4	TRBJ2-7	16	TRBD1	TGTGCCAGCAGCATAGGGGACAGGGGATTTTCCTACGAGCAGTACTTC	CASSIGDRGFSYEQYF
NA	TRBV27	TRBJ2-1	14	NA	TGTGCCAGCAGTTTAGACGAAGCCTACAATGAGCAGTTCTTC	CASSLDEAYNEQFF
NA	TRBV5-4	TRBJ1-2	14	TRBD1	TGTGCCAGCAGCTTGGGCAGGGGGGACTATGGCTACACCTTC	CASSLGRGDYGYTF